Each of the 23 T cell receptor beta chains below was sequenced from the same sample in a study of response to subunit inactivated influenza vaccine (dated by TCRdb to the late 2010s). The time point label for this specimen denotes: 40 to 45 days after influenza vaccine administration. Libraries were prepared through RT-PCR. This sample was sequenced with an Illumina HiSeq 2500. TCRdb reran the public reads through fastp at Q25 and MiXCR, keeping productive beta chains. For every CDR3 protein sequence, its rows merge into one entry that carries the most common genes and DNA. The sample table holds fewer than 650,000 distinct CDR3 sequences, of which 10% to 15% were seen once. The leading ten clones occupy over 10% of the sample. Specimen: PBMCs from blood, collected 45 days after vaccination. The receptors originated from a man in his fifties who received an inactivated influenza vaccine. Donor details come from another sample of the same person, matched by shared clones.

The chain links TRBV28 to TRBJ1-5, with D perhaps matching TRBD1 (6 bases). The V end was cut by 7 bases, the J end by 3 bases, with 16 bases between. The CDR3 length is 15 residues. Germline-derived CDR1 and CDR2 are MDHEN and SYDVKM. The CDR3 here is CASTKGGGFNQPQHF. The DNA for the CDR3 is TGTGCCAGCACCAAAGGGGGGGGTTTCAATCAGCCCCAGCATTTT. Supplemented by reference TRBV28 and TRBJ1-5, the full variable domain reads DVKVTQSSRYLVKRTGEKVFLECVQDMDHENMFWYRQDPGLGLRLIYFSYDVKMKEKGDIPEGYSVSREKKERFSLILESASTNQTSMYLCASTKGGGFNQPQHFGDGTRLSIL.

This chain joins TRBV7-2 and TRBJ2-1; either TRBD1 or TRBD2 may supply D (5 bases each). The CDR3 is 17 amino acids. Per the germline V gene, CDR1 is SGHTA and CDR2 is FQGNSA. Trimming removed 4 bases at V and 6 bases at J, with 22 bases between. Here the CDR3 DNA reads TGTGCCAGCAGCTCAGTGACCGGGACCCTGGAGGTCAATGAGCAGTTCTTC. Its protein is CASSSVTGTLEVNEQFF.

This clonotype was seen more than once but under ten times. The chain couples TRBV12-3 or TRBV12-4 to TRBJ2-1, with TRBD2 matching over 9 bases. This CDR3 is 14 amino acids long. V lost 3 bases to trimming and J lost 9 bases; unmatched junction nucleotides: 6. CDR3 DNA: TGTGCCAGCAGTTTTGTTCAGCGGGAGGTTGAGCAGTTCTTC. Protein: CASSFVQREVEQFF.

This clonotype was seen ten or more times. The gene calls are TRBV28 and TRBJ2-5; a weak D match, TRBD1 (5 bases). CDR1 and CDR2 from the germline V gene are MDHEN and SYDVKM. The CDR3 contains 21 residues. Trimming left V 7 bases short and J 3 bases short, with 36 bases between. In DNA form, the CDR3 reads TGTGCCAGCATCAAGCCTCCGCGGATGGGGCCTGACTCTACCTCCAAAGAGACCCAGTACTTC. Translated: CASIKPPRMGPDSTSKETQYF.

This clonotype was seen a handful of times. The chain employs TRBV9 and TRBJ2-2; D is possibly TRBD1 (6 bases). This CDR3 spans 15 amino acids. Germline CDR1 reads SGDLS; CDR2 reads YYNGEE. V gave up 4 bases and J gave up 0 bases, with 10 bases separating them. The CDR3 spells CASSRNRANTGELFF. CDR3 DNA: TGTGCCAGCAGCAGAAACAGGGCGAACACCGGGGAGCTGTTTTTT. Full variable domain (rest looked up from reference TRBV9 and TRBJ2-2): DSGVTQTPKHLITATGQRVTLRCSPRSGDLSVYWYQQSLDQGLQFLIQYYNGEERAKGNILERFSAQQFPDLHSELNLSSLELGDSALYFCASSRNRANTGELFFGEGSRLTVL.

The CDR3 is CATSRGSHGETQYF. CDR3 DNA sequence: TGTGCCACCAGCCGGGGGAGCCATGGAGAGACCCAGTACTTC. V is TRBV15 and J is TRBJ2-5; D is possibly TRBD2 (6 bases). The CDR3 has 14 amino acids. Trimming stripped 5 bases from V and 4 bases from J, with 14 bases between. CDR1 and CDR2 from the germline V gene are LNHNV and YYDKDF (reference sequence).

There are a few counts of this clonotype. The chain joins TRBV3-1 to TRBJ2-3, with 13 bases matching TRBD2. The germline gives CDR1 LGHDT, CDR2 YNNKEL (reference sequence). With V trimmed by 4 bases and J by 4 bases, 11 bases remained unmatched. The CDR3 consists of 18 residues. CDR3 in amino acids: CASSRPGTSGKMADTQYF. CDR3 sequence (DNA): TGTGCCAGCAGCCGACCTGGGACTAGCGGGAAGATGGCAGATACGCAGTATTTT.

The CDR3, as DNA: TGTGCCAGCAGCGGCAGGGAGAATTCACCCCTCCACTTT. Translation gives CASSGRENSPLHF. The chain links TRBV7-2 to TRBJ1-6; a weak D match, TRBD1 (5 bases). Germline V gives CDR1 SGHTA, CDR2 FQGNSA. The CDR3 is made up of 13 amino acids. V was pared by 5 bases and J by 7 bases, with 9 bases between.

The V gene is TRBV30, the J gene TRBJ2-2; TRBD1 aligns across 7 bases. Germline V CDR1 and CDR2: GTSNPN, SVGIG (reference sequence). This CDR3 has 14 amino acids. After removal of 8 bases from V and 3 bases from J, the junction contained 9 bases not matched to a gene. CDR3: CAGIDRADTGELFF. CDR3 coding DNA: TGTGCCGGAATCGACAGGGCCGACACCGGGGAGCTGTTTTTT.

This sequence joins TRBV4-3 and TRBJ1-4; tentative D call: TRBD1 (5 bases). This CDR3 has 15 residues. Germline CDR1 and CDR2: LGHNA and YSLEER. Between the trimmed V and J ends, which lost 2 bases and 6 bases, there was a span of 13 bases. The CDR3 sequence: CASSQQGVVDEKLFF. The DNA for the CDR3 is TGCGCCAGCAGCCAACAGGGTGTGGTTGATGAAAAACTGTTTTTT.

V gene TRBV5-1 combines with J gene TRBJ2-5, with D tentatively TRBD1 (5 bases). The germline V gene has CDR1 SGHRS and CDR2 YFSETQ. V lost 0 bases, J lost 5 bases, and 11 bases lay in between. This CDR3 contains 14 residues. DNA of the CDR3: TGCGCCAGCAGCTTGGCAGGGTTTGGGGAGACCCAGTACTTC. Translated, it gives CASSLAGFGETQYF.

The CDR3 coding sequence is TGCGCCAGCAGCCAAGGACCGGGGCACTCTGGGGCCAACGTCCTGACTTTC. Protein sequence: CASSQGPGHSGANVLTF. The chain couples TRBV4-3 to TRBJ2-6; D is perhaps TRBD1 or TRBD2 (5 bases each). V shed 1 base and J shed 0 bases, with 10 bases lying between them. Germline-derived CDR1 and CDR2 are LGHNA and YSLEER. This CDR3 has 17 residues.

This clonotype was detected many times. This chain links TRBV10-2 with TRBJ1-1; TRBD1 matches at 7 bases. With 8 bases clipped from V and 2 bases from J, the junction kept 5 bases outside the gene matches. The CDR3 loop spans 13 amino acids. Per germline, CDR1 WSHSY and CDR2 SAAADI. Here the CDR3 reads CASSGQPNTEAFF. For the CDR3, the DNA is TGCGCCAGCTCGGGACAGCCTAACACTGAAGCTTTCTTT.

The table lists this clonotype with a few counts. The chain couples TRBV10-3 to TRBJ1-5; D ambiguous. Germline CDR1 and CDR2: ENHRY and SYGVKD. Trimming removed 4 bases from V and 0 bases from J, with 7 bases in between. The CDR3 totals 14 residues. CDR3 loop: CAISAAYSNQPQHF. DNA for the CDR3: TGTGCCATCAGTGCAGCTTATAGCAATCAGCCCCAGCATTTT.

This clonotype turned up a few times. The rearrangement links TRBV6-8 to TRBJ2-5; the D gene is possibly TRBD1 (6 bases). Germline CDR1 is MNHGY and CDR2 is SAAAGT. This CDR3 has 15 amino acids. The V end was cut by 5 bases, the J end by 2 bases, with 15 bases between. The CDR3 sequence is CASSPRDTLQETQYF. Here the CDR3 DNA reads TGTGCCAGCAGTCCCAGGGACACCCTTCAAGAGACCCAGTACTTC.

This clonotype was counted between two and nine times. The V gene is TRBV10-3, the J gene TRBJ2-7, with 12 bases lining up with TRBD2. CDR3 length: 17 residues. Trimming at V came to 0 bases and at J to 6 bases, leaving 9 bases not matched to a gene. Germline V CDR1 and CDR2: ENHRY, SYGVKD. The CDR3: CAISESQRTSGKSEQYF. The CDR3 bases are TGTGCCATCAGTGAGTCACAAAGGACTAGCGGGAAGAGCGAGCAGTACTTC.

The V call is TRBV7-2, the J call TRBJ2-1, with 8 positions matching TRBD2. V lost 5 bases and J lost 1; bases outside the gene matches: 4. The CDR3 contains 15 residues. CDR1 SGHTA and CDR2 FQGNSA come from the germline V gene. The CDR3 nucleotides are TGTGCCAGCAGCGTCATAGCGGGGTCCTACAATGAGCAGTTCTTC. This translates into CASSVIAGSYNEQFF.

Regarding this clonotype: A read error may explain this, as a much larger clone is one base away. The chain employs TRBV20-1 and TRBJ2-7; TRBD2 matches at 12 bases. The germline CDR1 and CDR2 sequences are DFQATT and SNEGSKA (reference sequence). There are 17 residues in the CDR3. The CDR3 here is CCARGGLLAGGGYEQYF. CDR3 nucleotides: TGCTGTGCTAGAGGCGGGTTACTAGCGGGAGGTGGTTACGAGCAGTACTTC.

This clonotype was seen repeatedly, ten times or more. V usage is TRBV6-2 or TRBV6-3 and J usage is TRBJ2-5, with TRBD1 matching over 7 bases. The CDR3 extends over 15 amino acids. Germline V gene sequence: CDR1 MNHEY, CDR2 SVGEGT. With 7 bases clipped from V and 0 bases from J, the junction kept 8 bases outside the gene matches. CDR3 residues: CASIADRLYQETQYF. The CDR3 DNA sequence: TGTGCCAGCATCGCGGACAGGCTGTACCAAGAGACCCAGTACTTC.

This clonotype has more than one count but fewer than ten. This chain uses TRBV20-1 with TRBJ2-5, with TRBD2 matching 10 bases. Germline trimming cut 6 bases from V and 1 base from J; bases unmatched to any gene: 5. Germline loops: CDR1 DFQATT, CDR2 SNEGSKA (reference sequence). The CDR3 sequence is 14 residues long. CDR3 nucleotides: TGCAGTGCCCTCGTAGCGGGAGGCCAAGAGACCCAGTACTTC. It specifies CSALVAGGQETQYF.

This clonotype was detected only a few times. The chain employs TRBV7-9 and TRBJ1-5, with TRBD1 matching 8 bases. This CDR3 has 15 amino acids. Germline V gene data show CDR1 as SEHNR and CDR2 as FQNEAQ (reference sequence). The junction had 10 bases not matched to a gene; V was cut back by 5 bases and J by 7 bases. CDR3 amino acids: CASSPWTGNLQPQHF. For the CDR3, the DNA is TGTGCCAGCAGCCCTTGGACAGGGAATCTCCAGCCCCAGCATTTT.

This clonotype occurred a few times. The chain links TRBV12-3 or TRBV12-4 to TRBJ2-1; 8 bases line up with TRBD2. This CDR3 is 18 amino acids long. J gave up 6 bases and V 7 bases, and 20 bases lay outside the gene matches. CDR3 DNA: TGTGCCAGCAAACAAACGGGGGGGCCGTTTCGGGTTGTCAATGAGCAGTTCTTC. It translates to CASKQTGGPFRVVNEQFF.

This sequence joins TRBV20-1 and TRBJ2-7; 13 bases match TRBD2. Germline assignment: CDR1 DFQATT and CDR2 SNEGSKA (reference sequence). There are 14 residues in the CDR3. The junction had 4 bases not matched to a gene; V was cut back by 6 bases and J by 2 bases. Here the CDR3 reads CSAPTSGGPYEQYF. CDR3 sequence (DNA): TGCAGTGCCCCGACTAGCGGGGGGCCCTACGAGCAGTACTTC.